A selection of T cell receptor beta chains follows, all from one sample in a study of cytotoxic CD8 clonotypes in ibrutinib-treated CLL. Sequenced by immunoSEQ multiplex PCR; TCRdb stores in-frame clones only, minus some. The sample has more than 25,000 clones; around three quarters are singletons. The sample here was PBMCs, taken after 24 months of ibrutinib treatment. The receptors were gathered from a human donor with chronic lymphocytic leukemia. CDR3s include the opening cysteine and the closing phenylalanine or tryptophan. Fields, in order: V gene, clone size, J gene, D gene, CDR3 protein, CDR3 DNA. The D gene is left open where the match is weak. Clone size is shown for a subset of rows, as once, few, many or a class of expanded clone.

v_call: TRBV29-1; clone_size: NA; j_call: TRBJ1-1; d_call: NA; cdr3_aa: CSVEQGSAEAFF; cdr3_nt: TGCAGCGTTGAACAGGGGTCGGCTGAAGCTTTCTTT
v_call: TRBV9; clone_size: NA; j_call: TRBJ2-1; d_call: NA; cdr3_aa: CASSAAPGLGSAFF; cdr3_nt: TGTGCCAGCAGCGCCGCCCCGGGACTGGGGTCTGCGTTCTTC
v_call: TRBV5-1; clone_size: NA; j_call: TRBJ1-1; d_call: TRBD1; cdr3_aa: CASSFTGGDTEAFF; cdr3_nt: TGCGCCAGCAGCTTTACAGGGGGAGACACTGAAGCTTTCTTT
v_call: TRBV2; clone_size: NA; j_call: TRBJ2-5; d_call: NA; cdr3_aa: CASSELETQYF; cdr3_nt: TGTGCCAGCAGTGAGTTGGAGACCCAGTACTTC
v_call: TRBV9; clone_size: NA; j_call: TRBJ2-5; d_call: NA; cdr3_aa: CASSVGNTQETQYF; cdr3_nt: TGTGCCAGCAGCGTAGGGAACACCCAAGAGACCCAGTACTTC
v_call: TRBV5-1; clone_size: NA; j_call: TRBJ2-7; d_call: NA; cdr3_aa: CASRRDAPGDEQYF; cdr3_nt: TGCGCCAGCCGGCGGGACGCCCCTGGGGACGAGCAGTACTTC
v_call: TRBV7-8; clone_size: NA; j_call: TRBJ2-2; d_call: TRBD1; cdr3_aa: CASSLWGQRNTGELFF; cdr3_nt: TGTGCCAGCAGCCTATGGGGACAGAGGAACACCGGGGAGCTGTTTTTT
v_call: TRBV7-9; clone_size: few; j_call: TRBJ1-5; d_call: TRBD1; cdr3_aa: CASSPGTGPNQPQHF; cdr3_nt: TGTGCCAGCAGCCCGGGGACAGGGCCCAATCAGCCCCAGCATTTT
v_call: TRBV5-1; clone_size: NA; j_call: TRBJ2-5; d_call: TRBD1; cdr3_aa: CASSRTGAQETQYF; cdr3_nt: TGCGCCAGCAGCAGGACAGGGGCCCAAGAGACCCAGTACTTC
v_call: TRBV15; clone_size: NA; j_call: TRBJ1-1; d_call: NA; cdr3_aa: CATSRDASAAESTEAFF; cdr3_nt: TGTGCCACCAGCAGAGATGCGTCGGCGGCGGAATCCACTGAAGCTTTCTTT
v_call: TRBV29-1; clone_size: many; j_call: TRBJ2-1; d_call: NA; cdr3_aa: CSVEDENEQFF; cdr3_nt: TGCAGCGTTGAAGATGAGAATGAGCAGTTCTTC
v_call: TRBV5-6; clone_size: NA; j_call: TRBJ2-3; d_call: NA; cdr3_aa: CASSFVYASTDTQYF; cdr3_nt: TGTGCCAGCAGCTTTGTCTACGCGAGCACAGATACGCAGTATTTT
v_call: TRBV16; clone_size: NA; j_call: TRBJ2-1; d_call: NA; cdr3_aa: CASSPTRSNEQFF; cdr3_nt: TGTGCCAGCAGCCCCACGCGGAGTAATGAGCAGTTCTTC
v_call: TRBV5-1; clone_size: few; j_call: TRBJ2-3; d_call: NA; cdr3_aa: CASSLGAGASTDTQYF; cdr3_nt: TGCGCCAGCAGCTTGGGGGCGGGGGCCTCCACAGATACGCAGTATTTT
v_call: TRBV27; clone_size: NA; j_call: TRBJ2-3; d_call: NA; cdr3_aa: CASSLFVGFLTDTQYF; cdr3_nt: TGTGCCAGCAGTTTATTCGTAGGGTTCCTCACAGATACGCAGTATTTT
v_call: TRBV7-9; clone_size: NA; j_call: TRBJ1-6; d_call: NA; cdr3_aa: CASSLEGSPLHF; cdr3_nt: TGTGCCAGCAGCTTAGAAGGTTCACCCCTCCACTTT
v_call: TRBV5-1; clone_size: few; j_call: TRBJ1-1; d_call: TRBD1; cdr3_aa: CASSLGTGVMNTEAFF; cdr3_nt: TGCGCCAGCAGCCTCGGGACAGGGGTAATGAACACTGAAGCTTTCTTT
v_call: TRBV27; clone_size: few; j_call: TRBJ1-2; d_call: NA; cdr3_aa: CASSLNGGLYGYTF; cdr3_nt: TGTGCCAGCAGTTTGAATGGGGGGCTCTATGGCTACACCTTC
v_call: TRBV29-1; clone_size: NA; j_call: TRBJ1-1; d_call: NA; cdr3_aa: CSVVSGTNTEAFF; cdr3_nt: TGCAGCGTTGTATCAGGCACCAACACTGAAGCTTTCTTT
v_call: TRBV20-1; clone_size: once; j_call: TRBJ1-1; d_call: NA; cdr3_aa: CSAQGGTEAFF; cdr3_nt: TGCAGTGCGCAGGGAGGGACTGAAGCTTTCTTT
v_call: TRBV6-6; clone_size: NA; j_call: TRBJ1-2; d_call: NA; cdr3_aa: CASSQSIYGYTF; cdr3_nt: TGTGCCAGCAGTCAAAGTATCTATGGCTACACCTTC
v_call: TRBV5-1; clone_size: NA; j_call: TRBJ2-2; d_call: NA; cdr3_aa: CASSWKEFGNTGELFF; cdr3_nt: TGCGCCAGCAGCTGGAAAGAGTTCGGGAACACCGGGGAGCTGTTTTTT
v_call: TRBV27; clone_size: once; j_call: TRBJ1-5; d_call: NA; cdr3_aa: CARGQGASQPQHF; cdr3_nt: TGTGCCAGGGGACAAGGGGCTTCGCAGCCCCAGCATTTT
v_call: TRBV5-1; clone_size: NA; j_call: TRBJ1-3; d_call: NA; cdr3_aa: CASSLEGSGNTIYF; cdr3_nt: TGCGCCAGCAGCTTGGAGGGCTCTGGAAACACCATATATTTT
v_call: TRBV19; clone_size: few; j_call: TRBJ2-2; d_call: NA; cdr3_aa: CASSIVSGFVTGELFF; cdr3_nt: TGTGCCAGTAGTATAGTATCAGGGTTTGTCACCGGGGAGCTGTTTTTT
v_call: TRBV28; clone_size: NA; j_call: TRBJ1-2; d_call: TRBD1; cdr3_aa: CASRNPTGARSNGYTF; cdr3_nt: TGTGCCAGCAGGAATCCGACAGGGGCGAGATCCAATGGCTACACCTTC
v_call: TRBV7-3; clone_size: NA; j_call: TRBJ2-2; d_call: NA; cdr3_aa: CASSLGAFTNTGELFF; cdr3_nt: TGTGCCAGCAGCCTCGGGGCGTTTACGAACACCGGGGAGCTGTTTTTT
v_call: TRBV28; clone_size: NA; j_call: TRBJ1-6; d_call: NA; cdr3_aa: CASSLVRYSPLHF; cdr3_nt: TGTGCCAGCAGTTTGGTCAGGTATTCACCCCTCCACTTT
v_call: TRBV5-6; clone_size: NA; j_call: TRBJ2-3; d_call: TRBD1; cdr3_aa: CASHRGALTDTQYF; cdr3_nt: TGTGCCAGTCACAGGGGGGCTCTCACAGATACGCAGTATTTT
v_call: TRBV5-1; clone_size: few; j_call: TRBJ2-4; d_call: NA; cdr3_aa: CASSSDSFGIQYF; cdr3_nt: TGCGCCAGCAGCTCGGACAGTTTCGGCATTCAGTACTTC
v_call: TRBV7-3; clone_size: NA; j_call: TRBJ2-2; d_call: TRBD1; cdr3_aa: CASSLRDRDHNTGELFF; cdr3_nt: TGTGCCAGCAGCCTCCGGGACAGGGATCACAACACCGGGGAGCTGTTTTTT
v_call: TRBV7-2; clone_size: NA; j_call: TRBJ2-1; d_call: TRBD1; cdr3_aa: CASSLSDRVNEQFF; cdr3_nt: TGTGCCAGCAGCTTATCCGACAGGGTCAATGAGCAGTTCTTC
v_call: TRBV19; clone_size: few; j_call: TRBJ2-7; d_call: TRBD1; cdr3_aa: CASSKDRGAYEQYF; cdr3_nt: TGTGCCAGTAGTAAGGACAGGGGTGCCTACGAGCAGTACTTC
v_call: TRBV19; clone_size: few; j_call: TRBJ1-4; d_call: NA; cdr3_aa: CASSIPDSPGIVPTNEKLFF; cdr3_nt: TGTGCCAGTAGTATCCCCGACAGCCCCGGAATTGTTCCAACTAATGAAAAACTGTTTTTT
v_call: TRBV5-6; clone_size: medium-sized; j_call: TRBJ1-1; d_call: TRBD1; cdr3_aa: CASSPTGGLDTEAFF; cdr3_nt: TGTGCCAGCAGCCCCACAGGGGGCCTGGACACTGAAGCTTTCTTT
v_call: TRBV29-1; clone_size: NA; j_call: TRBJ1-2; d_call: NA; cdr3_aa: CSAGDALNYGYTF; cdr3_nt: TGCAGCGCCGGGGACGCGCTGAACTATGGCTACACCTTC
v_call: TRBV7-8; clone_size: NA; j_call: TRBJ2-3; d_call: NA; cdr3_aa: CASSLGLWDGGTDTQYF; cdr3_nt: TGTGCCAGCAGCTTAGGATTATGGGACGGAGGCACAGATACGCAGTATTTT
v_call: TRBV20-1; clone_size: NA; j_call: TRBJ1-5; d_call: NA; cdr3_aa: CSARVSQPQHF; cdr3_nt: TGCAGTGCTAGAGTGAGTCAGCCCCAGCATTTT
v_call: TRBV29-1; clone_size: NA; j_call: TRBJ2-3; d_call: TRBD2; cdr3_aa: CSAGGAGAGDTQYF; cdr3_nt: TGCAGCGCAGGAGGAGCGGGGGCGGGAGATACGCAGTATTTT
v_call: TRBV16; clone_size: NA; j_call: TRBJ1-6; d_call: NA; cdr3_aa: CASSPTYNSPLHF; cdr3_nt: TGTGCCAGCAGCCCGACCTATAATTCACCCCTCCACTTT
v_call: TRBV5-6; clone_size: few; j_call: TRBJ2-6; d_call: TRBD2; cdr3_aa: CASSLRLAGVGANVLTF; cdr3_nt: TGTGCCAGCAGCTTGAGACTAGCGGGGGTTGGGGCCAACGTCCTGACTTTC
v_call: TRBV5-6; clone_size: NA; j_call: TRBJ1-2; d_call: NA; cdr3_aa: CASSPPRGIRYGYTF; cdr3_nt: TGTGCCAGCAGCCCGCCACGGGGAATTAGGTATGGCTACACCTTC
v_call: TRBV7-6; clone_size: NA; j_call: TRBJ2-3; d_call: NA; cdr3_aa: CASSKTDGKLADTQYF; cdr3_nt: TGTGCCAGCAGCAAGACGGACGGGAAATTGGCAGATACGCAGTATTTT
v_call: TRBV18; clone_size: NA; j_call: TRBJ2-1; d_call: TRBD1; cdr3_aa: CASSPGTGFYNEQFF; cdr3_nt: TGTGCCAGCTCACCGGGGACAGGGTTCTACAATGAGCAGTTCTTC
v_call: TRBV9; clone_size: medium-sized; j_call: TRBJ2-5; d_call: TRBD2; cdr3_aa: CASSVDGAGGETQYF; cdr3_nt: TGTGCCAGCAGCGTAGATGGAGCGGGGGGAGAGACCCAGTACTTC
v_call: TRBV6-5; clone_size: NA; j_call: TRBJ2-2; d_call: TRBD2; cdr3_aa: CASRRTSGGPGELFF; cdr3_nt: TGTGCCAGCAGACGGACTAGCGGGGGGCCGGGGGAGCTGTTTTTT
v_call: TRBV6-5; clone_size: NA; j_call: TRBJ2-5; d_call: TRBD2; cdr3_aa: CASSWAGGTLETQYF; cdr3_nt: TGTGCCAGCAGTTGGGCGGGGGGGACTCTAGAGACCCAGTACTTC
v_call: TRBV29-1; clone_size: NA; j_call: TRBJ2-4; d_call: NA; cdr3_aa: CSVEGTALAKNIQYF; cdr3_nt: TGCAGCGTTGAAGGGACAGCCCTAGCCAAAAACATTCAGTACTTC
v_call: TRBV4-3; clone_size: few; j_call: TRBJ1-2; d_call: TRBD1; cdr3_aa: CASSQDTGGVGYTF; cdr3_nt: TGCGCCAGCAGCCAAGACACAGGGGGCGTAGGCTACACCTTC